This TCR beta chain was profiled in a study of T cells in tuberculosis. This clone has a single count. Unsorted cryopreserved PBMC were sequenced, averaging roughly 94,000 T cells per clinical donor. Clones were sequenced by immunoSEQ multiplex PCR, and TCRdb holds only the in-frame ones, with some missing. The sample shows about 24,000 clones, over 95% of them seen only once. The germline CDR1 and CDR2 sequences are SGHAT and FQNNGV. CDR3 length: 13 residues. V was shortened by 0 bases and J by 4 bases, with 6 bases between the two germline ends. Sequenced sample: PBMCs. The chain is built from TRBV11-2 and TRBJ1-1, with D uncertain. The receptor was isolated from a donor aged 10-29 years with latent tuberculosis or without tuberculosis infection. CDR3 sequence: CASSLDLGTEAFF. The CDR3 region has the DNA TGTGCCAGCAGCTTAGATCTCGGCACTGAAGCTTTCTTT.